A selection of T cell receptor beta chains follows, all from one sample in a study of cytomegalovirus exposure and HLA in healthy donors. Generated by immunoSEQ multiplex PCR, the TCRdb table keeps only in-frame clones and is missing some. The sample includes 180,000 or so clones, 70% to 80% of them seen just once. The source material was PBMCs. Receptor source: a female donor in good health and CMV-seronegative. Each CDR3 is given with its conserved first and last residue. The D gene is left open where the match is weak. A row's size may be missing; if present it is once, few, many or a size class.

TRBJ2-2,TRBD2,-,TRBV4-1,TGCGCCAGCAGCCAAGTAACTAGCGGGGGTACCGGGGAGCTGTTTTTT,CASSQVTSGGTGELFF
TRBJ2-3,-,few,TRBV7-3,TGTGCCAGCAGCTTAAGTTCTCCGGGAGTGACAGATACGCAGTATTTT,CASSLSSPGVTDTQYF
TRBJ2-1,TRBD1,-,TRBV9,TGTGCCAGCACCCCGGGACAGGGGGTCTACAATGAGCAGTTCTTC,CASTPGQGVYNEQFF
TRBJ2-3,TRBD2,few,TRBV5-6,TGTGCCAGCAGCGGGAGCGGGGGGGCTGGGGATACGCAGTATTTT,CASSGSGGAGDTQYF
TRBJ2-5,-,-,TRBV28,TGTGCCAGCAGCCTTCACGGGGGACAAGAGACCCAGTACTTC,CASSLHGGQETQYF
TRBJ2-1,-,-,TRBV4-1,TGCGCCAGCAGCCGCGGCGGGTCCTACAATGAGCAGTTCTTC,CASSRGGSYNEQFF
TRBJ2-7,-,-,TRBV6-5,TGTGCCAGCAGTAGACTCCCCTACGAGCAGTACTTC,CASSRLPYEQYF
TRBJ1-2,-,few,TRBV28,TGTGCCAGCAGTTCCTCGGTGAACTACACCTTC,CASSSSVNYTF
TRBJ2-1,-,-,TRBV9,TGTGCCAGCAGCGTAGGGCTAGGTGGAGCCAGAGTTTACAATGAGCAGTTCTTC,CASSVGLGGARVYNEQFF
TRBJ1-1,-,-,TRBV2,TGTGCCAGCAGTGAGCAGGGTCGCCTCCTCCAAGCTTTCTTT,CASSEQGRLLQAFF
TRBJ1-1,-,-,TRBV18,TGTGCCAGCTCACCCCAATCAGGGGACACTGAAGCTTTCTTT,CASSPQSGDTEAFF
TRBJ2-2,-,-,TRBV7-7,TGTGCTAGCAAACAGGGAGTGAACACCGGGGAGCTGTTTTTT,CASKQGVNTGELFF
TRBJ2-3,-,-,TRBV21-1,TGTGCCAGCACCGACCGGCTTCGGGAGCTTAGCACAGATACGCAGTATTTT,CASTDRLRELSTDTQYF
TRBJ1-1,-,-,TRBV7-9,TGTGCCAGCAGCGTGCAGGGCAATATGAACACTGAAGCTTTCTTT,CASSVQGNMNTEAFF
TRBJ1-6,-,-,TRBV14,TGTGCCAGCAGCCAAGTTGGGGGGAGCTCCTATAATTCACCCCTCCACTTT,CASSQVGGSSYNSPLHF
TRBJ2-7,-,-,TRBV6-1,TGTGCCACCATCATAGTCGGGATCGGCTACGAGCAGTACTTC,CATIIVGIGYEQYF
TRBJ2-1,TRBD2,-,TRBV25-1,TGTGCCAGCAGTGAGTTGGCGGGAGCTTCATACAATGAGCAGTTCTTC,CASSELAGASYNEQFF
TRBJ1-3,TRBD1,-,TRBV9,TGTGCCAGCAGCCGGACGACAGGGGGTCTTACTGGAAACACCATATATTTT,CASSRTTGGLTGNTIYF
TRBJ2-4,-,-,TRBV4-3,TGCGCCAGCAGCCAACGCCACGAGGTATGGGGCATTCAGTACTTT,CASSQRHEVWGIQYF
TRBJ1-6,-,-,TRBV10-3,TGTGCCATCAGTGAGTCCGGGGGGGGAAATTCACCCCTCCACTTT,CAISESGGGNSPLHF
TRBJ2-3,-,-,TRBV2,TGTGCCGGATCCTTGGCGGAAACAGATACGCAGTATTTT,CAGSLAETDTQYF
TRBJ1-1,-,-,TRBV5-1,TGCGCCAGCAGGCCTGAGGCCTCGGGGTCTGAAGCTTTCTTT,CASRPEASGSEAFF
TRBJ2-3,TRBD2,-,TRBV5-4,TGTGCCAGCCTCGGGGGGGATCCGCAGTATTTT,CASLGGDPQYF
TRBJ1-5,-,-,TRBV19,TGTGCCAGTAGTCCACTAAGTCAGCCCCAGCATTTT,CASSPLSQPQHF
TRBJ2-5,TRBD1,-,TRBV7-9,TGTGCCAGCAGCTCCCCGGGACAGCTCCAAGAGACCCAGTACTTC,CASSSPGQLQETQYF
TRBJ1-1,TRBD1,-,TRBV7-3,TGTGCCAGCAGGGATGGGACAGCGAACACTGAAGCTTTCTTT,CASRDGTANTEAFF
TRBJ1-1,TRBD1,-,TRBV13,TGTGCCAGCAGCTCGGGGACAGGGAATTCGTACACTGAAGCTTTCTTT,CASSSGTGNSYTEAFF
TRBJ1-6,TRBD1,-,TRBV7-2,TGTGCCAGCAGCTACGACAGGGGGCAAGGGTCACCCCTCCACTTT,CASSYDRGQGSPLHF
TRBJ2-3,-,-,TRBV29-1,TGCAGCGTTGAAGGCAGTGGCTCCCCAGATACGCAGTATTTT,CSVEGSGSPDTQYF
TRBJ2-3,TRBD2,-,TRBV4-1,TGCGCCGGATGGGGACTAGCGGGGGGCAACACAGATACGCAGTATTTT,CAGWGLAGGNTDTQYF
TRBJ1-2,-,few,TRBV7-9,TGTGCCAGCAGCTTAGTGGCAGAAGCTAACTATGGCTACACCTTC,CASSLVAEANYGYTF
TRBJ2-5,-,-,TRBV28,TGTGCCAGCAGTTTTCCGGACAGTCGAGAGACCCAGTACTTC,CASSFPDSRETQYF
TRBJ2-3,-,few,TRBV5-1,TGCGCCAGCAGCTTGGCTAGCTCTAGCACAGATACGCAGTATTTT,CASSLASSSTDTQYF
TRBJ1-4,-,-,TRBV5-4,TGTGCCAGCAGCTTAGGAGATGGTAATGAAAAACTGTTTTTT,CASSLGDGNEKLFF
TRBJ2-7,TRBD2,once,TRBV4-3,TGCGCCAGCAGCCAAGGACTAGCGGGACTCTCCTACGAGCAGTACTTC,CASSQGLAGLSYEQYF
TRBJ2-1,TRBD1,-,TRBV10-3,TGTGCCATCAGTGCACAACAGGGGGTCGTCGATGAGCAGTTCTTC,CAISAQQGVVDEQFF
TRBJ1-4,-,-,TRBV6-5,TGTGCCAGCTATGGCAGGCCACCAAATGAAAAACTGTTTTTT,CASYGRPPNEKLFF
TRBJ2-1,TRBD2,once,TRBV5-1,TGCGCCAGCCGGGGACTAGCGGACTACAATGAGCAGTTCTTC,CASRGLADYNEQFF
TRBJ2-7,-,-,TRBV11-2,TGTGCCAGCAGCCCACAAGTATACGAGCAGTACTTC,CASSPQVYEQYF
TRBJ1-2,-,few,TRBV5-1,TGCGCCAGCAGCTTGGCGGGGGAGGAGAATGGCTACACCTTC,CASSLAGEENGYTF
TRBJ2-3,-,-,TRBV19,TGTGCCAGTAGGGACAGAGATACGCAGTATTTT,CASRDRDTQYF
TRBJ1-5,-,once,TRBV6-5,TGTGCCAGCCGTTCCGGGTATAGCAATCAGCCCCAGCATTTT,CASRSGYSNQPQHF
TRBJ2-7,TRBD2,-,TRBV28,TGTGCCACGCGGGAGGGCGGCTCCTACGAGCAGTACTTC,CATREGGSYEQYF
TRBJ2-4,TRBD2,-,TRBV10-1,TGCGCCAGCAGCGTCCAGCGGGACCCCAGGGTATTAGCCAAAAACATTCAGTACTTC,CASSVQRDPRVLAKNIQYF
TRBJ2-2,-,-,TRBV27,TGTGCCAGCAGTTTATCGAGGGCGCTTAACACCGGGGAGCTGTTTTTT,CASSLSRALNTGELFF
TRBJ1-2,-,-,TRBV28,TGTGCCAGCAGCACCTCTGGACAGAACTATGGCTACACCTTC,CASSTSGQNYGYTF
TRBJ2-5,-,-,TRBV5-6,TGTGCCAGCAGCCTTGGTCCCCCACTAGCACAAGAGACCCAGTACTTC,CASSLGPPLAQETQYF
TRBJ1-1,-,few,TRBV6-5,TGTGCCAGCAGTTACTCGACACGGGGAAACACTGAAGCTTTCTTT,CASSYSTRGNTEAFF
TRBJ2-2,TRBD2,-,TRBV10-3,TGTGCCATCACCGAACTAGCGGGAGGGCTGCGCACCGGGGAGCTGTTTTTT,CAITELAGGLRTGELFF
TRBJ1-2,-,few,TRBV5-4,TGTGCCAGCAGCCGGCGAGGCTGGGAGGGTGGCTACACCTTC,CASSRRGWEGGYTF
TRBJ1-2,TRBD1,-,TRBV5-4,TGTGCCAGCAGCCTCCGGACAGGGGACTATGGCTACACCTTC,CASSLRTGDYGYTF
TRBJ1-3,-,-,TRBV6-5,TGTGCCAGCAGTTACTCGACAAACTCTGGAAACACCATATATTTT,CASSYSTNSGNTIYF
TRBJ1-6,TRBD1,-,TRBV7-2,TGTGCCAGCAGCCTACGACAGGGTACTAATTCACCCCTCCACTTT,CASSLRQGTNSPLHF
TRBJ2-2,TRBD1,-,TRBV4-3,TGCGCCAGCAGCCAGGAGGACAGGGTCACCGGGGAGCTGTTTTTT,CASSQEDRVTGELFF
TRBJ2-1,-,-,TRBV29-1,TGCAGCGCCGACAATGAGCAGTTCTTC,CSADNEQFF
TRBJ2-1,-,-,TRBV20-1,TGCAGTGCTAGAGATGACAATAAGCAGTTCTTC,CSARDDNKQFF
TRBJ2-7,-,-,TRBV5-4,TGTGCCAGCAGCTTGGATAGGGGGTCTAGCTCCTACGAGCAGTACTTC,CASSLDRGSSSYEQYF
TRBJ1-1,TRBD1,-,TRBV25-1,TGTGCCAGCTCCGGGACAGTGAACACTGAAGCTTTCTTT,CASSGTVNTEAFF
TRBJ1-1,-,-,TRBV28,TGTGCCAGCAGTTTGTACAGTGAAGCTTTCTTT,CASSLYSEAFF
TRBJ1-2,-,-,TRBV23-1,TGCGCCAGCAGTCTCCTGAGCGGGCAGGCCAACTATGGCTACACCTTC,CASSLLSGQANYGYTF